The entry below describes one T cell receptor (beta chain). The antigen remains unidentified. This entry is derived from a study of post-analysis software for immune sequencing data. Background on the study: There were relapsing-remitting, secondary progressive and progressive-relapsing multiple sclerosis among the disease courses included.

General observations from the study: When patients were compared with controls, four to six TRBV segments were more frequent, TRBV5-6, TRBV5-1 and TRBV20-1 among them. By F measure, samples from a shared preparation batch strongly co-clustered. Normalized Chao1 diversity was significantly reduced in patients versus controls.

This CDR3 has 12 residues. The germline V and J ends were trimmed by 0 bases and 13 bases, with 10 bases remaining between them. Germline values: CDR1 MGHRA, CDR2 YSYEKL. TCR beta cDNA libraries had unique molecular identifiers. With roughly 0.9 to 10 million T cells as the source, a few hundred thousand cDNA molecules resulted. TCRdb reprocessed the PCR reads via MiXCR and lists one record per CDR3 protein. The data hold more than 500,000 distinct CDR3 sequences, with around 31% observed a single time. The chain employs TRBV4-1 and TRBJ2-1; D is unclear. Sequenced input: blood. The receptor's source is a girl aged 2 to 17 with multiple sclerosis. DNA for the CDR3: TGCGCCAGCAGCCAAGACGGCCGTGGACAGTTCTTC. As protein: CASSQDGRGQFF.